This is a list of T cell receptor beta chains from one sample in a study of blood T cell repertoires in COVID-19. Clones were sequenced by immunoSEQ multiplex PCR, and TCRdb holds only the in-frame ones, with some missing. The sample lists approximately 240,000 clones; roughly 80% were seen once. Source material: peripheral blood. The receptors shown here come from a woman aged 55-69 years with acute or convalescent COVID-19. CDR3s include the opening cysteine and the closing phenylalanine or tryptophan. Each record gives: D gene, clone size, V gene, J gene, CDR3 length, CDR3 DNA, CDR3 protein. A D gene is named only where the DNA matches it firmly. A row's size may be missing; if present it is once, few, many or a size class.

D: TRBD1; size: .; V: TRBV27; J: TRBJ1-2; length: 13; DNA: TGTGCCAGCAGTCCCCGGACAGGGGAAGGCTACACCTTC; CDR3: CASSPRTGEGYTF
D: .; size: .; V: TRBV19; J: TRBJ1-6; length: 20; DNA: TGTGCCAGTAGTATGGACGGACCCCTCGGCGGGGCCTCCTATAATTCACCCCTCCACTTT; CDR3: CASSMDGPLGGASYNSPLHF
D: TRBD1; size: .; V: TRBV5-4; J: TRBJ1-2; length: 14; DNA: TGTGCCAGCAGCAGGGACAGGGCGAACTATGGCTACACCTTC; CDR3: CASSRDRANYGYTF
D: .; size: .; V: TRBV28; J: TRBJ2-1; length: 24; DNA: TGTGCCAGCAGTTTATGGGGCAAGCCACCCAGTAGGCTTCCACGGGGGGCAGTCCACAATGAGCAGTTCTTC; CDR3: CASSLWGKPPSRLPRGAVHNEQFF
D: .; size: few; V: TRBV6-5; J: TRBJ1-1; length: 14; DNA: TGTGCCAGCATAGAGCGACAGCCGAACACTGAAGCTTTCTTT; CDR3: CASIERQPNTEAFF
D: TRBD1; size: .; V: TRBV3-1/TRBV3-2; J: TRBJ1-1; length: 15; DNA: TGTGCCAGCAGCCAACGCGGGACAGGGAGTACTGAAGCTTTCTTT; CDR3: CASSQRGTGSTEAFF
D: .; size: .; V: TRBV3-1/TRBV3-2; J: TRBJ2-1; length: 14; DNA: TGTGCCAGCAGCCCGAGGAGGGGTTACAATGAGCAGTTCTTC; CDR3: CASSPRRGYNEQFF
D: .; size: once; V: TRBV12-3/TRBV12-4; J: TRBJ1-4; length: 13; DNA: TGTGCCAGCAGGGGGGGGGTTGGTGAAAAACTGTTTTTT; CDR3: CASRGGVGEKLFF
D: TRBD1; size: .; V: TRBV5-1; J: TRBJ2-7; length: 17; DNA: TGCGCCAGCAGCTTGGTCCTCCGGAAGGGGGCGATAAACGAGCAGTACTTC; CDR3: CASSLVLRKGAINEQYF
D: TRBD1; size: .; V: TRBV5-6; J: TRBJ2-1; length: 16; DNA: TGTGCCAGCAGCTCCAAAAGTGGGACAGGGTATAATGAGCAGTTCTTC; CDR3: CASSSKSGTGYNEQFF
D: .; size: .; V: TRBV11-2; J: TRBJ2-7; length: 14; DNA: TGTGCCAGCAGCTTCGGTACAGGGTCCTACGAGCAGTACTTC; CDR3: CASSFGTGSYEQYF
D: .; size: .; V: TRBV2; J: TRBJ2-1; length: 14; DNA: TGTGCCAGCAATACCTATGTAGAGAATAATGAGCAGTTCTTC; CDR3: CASNTYVENNEQFF
D: .; size: .; V: TRBV4-1; J: TRBJ1-4; length: 15; DNA: TGCGCCAGCAGCCAAGACGGCGGGACTAATGAAAAACTGTTTTTT; CDR3: CASSQDGGTNEKLFF
D: TRBD1; size: .; V: TRBV5-1; J: TRBJ2-7; length: 16; DNA: TGCGCCAGCAGCCGGGAATCCGGGACAGGGAACTACGAGCAGTACTTC; CDR3: CASSRESGTGNYEQYF
D: TRBD1; size: .; V: TRBV2; J: TRBJ1-5; length: 18; DNA: TGTGCCAGCAGGGAGGAAAGGACAGGGGGAAATCACAATCAGCCCCAGCATTTT; CDR3: CASREERTGGNHNQPQHF
D: .; size: .; V: TRBV30; J: TRBJ2-3; length: 12; DNA: TGTGCCTGGAGCTCGGGGACAGATACGCAGTATTTT; CDR3: CAWSSGTDTQYF
D: TRBD1; size: once; V: TRBV11-2; J: TRBJ2-7; length: 14; DNA: TGTGCCAGCAGCTTAGGGACAGGGAGCGGCGAGCAGTACTTC; CDR3: CASSLGTGSGEQYF
D: TRBD2; size: .; V: TRBV6-5; J: TRBJ2-1; length: 13; DNA: TGTGCCAGTGGACTAGCGGGGGGAAGTGAGCAGTTCTTC; CDR3: CASGLAGGSEQFF
D: .; size: .; V: TRBV19; J: TRBJ2-5; length: 16; DNA: TGTGCCAGTAGTACCCCGGGACTCTGGGCCTCAGAGACCCAGTACTTC; CDR3: CASSTPGLWASETQYF
D: TRBD1; size: .; V: TRBV6-5; J: TRBJ2-1; length: 14; DNA: TGTGCCAGCAGGCCCCTCACAGGGGGTAATGAGCAGTTCTTC; CDR3: CASRPLTGGNEQFF
D: .; size: .; V: TRBV11-2; J: TRBJ2-5; length: 13; DNA: TGTGCCAGCAGCTCCGGTTTGAAAGAGACCCAGTACTTC; CDR3: CASSSGLKETQYF
D: .; size: .; V: TRBV6-6; J: TRBJ1-5; length: 13; DNA: TGTGCCAGCAGTAGACAGAACAATCAGCCCCAGCATTTT; CDR3: CASSRQNNQPQHF
D: .; size: .; V: TRBV4-3; J: TRBJ1-2; length: 14; DNA: TGCGCCAGCAGCCAAGAAACAGGAAACTATGGCTACACCTTC; CDR3: CASSQETGNYGYTF
D: .; size: .; V: TRBV9; J: TRBJ1-2; length: 12; DNA: TGTGCCAGCAGCCTCAGGAACTATGGCTACACCTTC; CDR3: CASSLRNYGYTF
D: TRBD1; size: .; V: TRBV4-3; J: TRBJ1-2; length: 16; DNA: TGCGCCAGCAGCGAAAATAGGGGGACAGGCCACTATGGCTACACCTTC; CDR3: CASSENRGTGHYGYTF
D: .; size: .; V: TRBV7-9; J: TRBJ2-3; length: 12; DNA: TGTGCCAGCAGTTCAGGTGGCGATACGCAGTATTTT; CDR3: CASSSGGDTQYF
D: TRBD2; size: .; V: TRBV4-2; J: TRBJ2-6; length: 18; DNA: TGTGCCAGCAGCCACACGACTAGCGGGGGGTCTGGGGCCAACGTCCTGACTTTC; CDR3: CASSHTTSGGSGANVLTF
D: .; size: .; V: TRBV6-5; J: TRBJ1-1; length: 15; DNA: TGTGCCAGCAGTTACTCGCGAGGGTTTAGCACTGAAGCTTTCTTT; CDR3: CASSYSRGFSTEAFF
D: .; size: .; V: TRBV30; J: TRBJ1-1; length: 14; DNA: TGTGCCTGGATAGGGGAGGTTTCCAACACTGAAGCTTTCTTT; CDR3: CAWIGEVSNTEAFF
D: .; size: once; V: TRBV19; J: TRBJ1-1; length: 13; DNA: TGTGCCAGTAGTGCAAAACGGGACACTGAAGCTTTCTTT; CDR3: CASSAKRDTEAFF
D: .; size: few; V: TRBV5-5; J: TRBJ1-4; length: 13; DNA: TGTGCCAGCAGCTTGATGGAGGATGAAAAACTGTTTTTT; CDR3: CASSLMEDEKLFF
D: TRBD1; size: .; V: TRBV4-2; J: TRBJ1-2; length: 14; DNA: TGTGCCAGCAGCCTCGGAGGACAGGATTATGGCTACACCTTC; CDR3: CASSLGGQDYGYTF
D: TRBD1; size: .; V: TRBV9; J: TRBJ1-2; length: 14; DNA: TGTGCCAGCAGCGTAGGACAGGGTACCTATGGCTACACCTTC; CDR3: CASSVGQGTYGYTF
D: .; size: .; V: TRBV7-2; J: TRBJ1-4; length: 16; DNA: TGTGCCAGCAGCTCCGGGGGTGGGGCCAAGACAGAAAAACTGTTTTTT; CDR3: CASSSGGGAKTEKLFF
D: TRBD1; size: .; V: TRBV19; J: TRBJ1-1; length: 16; DNA: TGTGCCAGTAGTATAGTCCGGACAGGGGCTAACACTGAAGCTTTCTTT; CDR3: CASSIVRTGANTEAFF
D: .; size: once; V: TRBV28; J: TRBJ1-5; length: 13; DNA: TGTGCCAGTATCGGAGCCATCAATCAGCCCCAGCATTTT; CDR3: CASIGAINQPQHF
D: .; size: few; V: TRBV5-6; J: TRBJ1-2; length: 15; DNA: TGTGCCAGCAGCTTGTTGGGGGCGGGCGCTCTTGTCTACACCTTC; CDR3: CASSLLGAGALVYTF